This TCR beta chain originates from a study of OX40 agonist ivuxolimab in advanced cancers. Study summary: A male proportion of over 70% was recorded, with mean age 60 years and range about 23 to 80. Findings and caveats of the study: Fewer expanded clones were found on average in CD4+ than in CD8+ T cells.

This clone was seen a few times. What it recognizes is unknown. Here immunoSEQ multiplex PCR was the method, and the copy in TCRdb shows in-frame clones only, minus some. The table shows around 68,000 clones, with more than 75% occurring only once. Autoimmune disease history or systemic immunosuppression barred patients. The length of the CDR3 is 12 residues. Per germline, CDR1 SNHLY and CDR2 FYNNEI. Trimming left V 10 bases short and J 9 bases short, with 16 bases between. This sequence was found in an adult with an advanced solid tumor such as melanoma, head and neck, liver or kidney cancer. This chain joins TRBV2 and TRBJ2-1; D possibly corresponds to TRBD2 (6 bases). The sample consisted of CD4+ or CD8+ T cells sorted from blood, taken in a trial of the OX40 agonist ivuxolimab. This chain's CDR3 is CATPRGGGEQFF. As DNA, the CDR3 is TGTGCCACACCTAGGGGAGGAGGTGAGCAGTTCTTC.